The source of this T cell receptor beta chain is a study of blood T cells in healthy people across ages. Sample-barcoded 5' priming and a J-beta primer mix drove a second PCR of roughly 7 to 11 cycles. MiXCR was run by TCRdb on the 5' RACE reads, yielding one entry per CDR3 protein. This sample carries under 1,100,000 distinct CDR3 sequences, approximately 26% of them seen once, and the ten largest clones take 0.75%. Every participating donor contributed roughly 10 milliliters of peripheral blood through a draw. CDR3 length equals 12 residues. Germline assignment: CDR1 SQVTM and CDR2 ANQGSEA. The same specimen was also included in a second study, on T cells of mothers and their children. This second report adds: Three healthy Caucasian mothers and their six children were the donors.

The V gene is TRBV29-1, the J gene TRBJ2-1; TRBD1 agrees at 7 bases. Near its end, the DNA agrees better with TRBJ2-5, so the J call may be wrong. This sequence originates from a girl aged 2 to 10 in good health. Sequenced material: blood. This chain's CDR3 is CSVKQGSETQYF. The CDR3 region has the DNA TGCAGCGTGAAACAGGGGTCCGAGACCCAGTACTTC.